This TCR beta chain was recorded in a study of blood T cells in healthy people across ages. This clonotype appeared a few times. The CDR3 is 17 amino acids. CDR1 is SGHRS, CDR2 YFSETQ, per germline. With 4 bases removed from V and 0 bases from J, the gap between germline ends came to 20 bases. Sample-barcoded 5' priming and a J-beta primer mix drove a second PCR of about 7 to 11 cycles. Using its own MiXCR run on the 5' RACE reads, TCRdb lists one record per CDR3 protein. This sample yields 800,000 or so distinct CDR3 sequences, of which about half are seen a single time; roughly 18% belongs to the top ten.

This TCR was sampled from a man older than 75 in good health. Material for sequencing was blood. V and J are TRBV5-1 and TRBJ2-7; D may be TRBD2 (5 bases). CDR3 region: CASSPRRRSEASYEQYF. In DNA, the CDR3 is TGCGCCAGCAGCCCCAGGCGGAGGTCAGAAGCCTCCTACGAGCAGTACTTC. Drawing the rest from reference TRBV5-1 and TRBJ2-7, the complete variable domain is KAGVTQTPRYLIKTRGQQVTLSCSPISGHRSVSWYQQTPGQGLQFLFEYFSETQRNKGNFPGRFSGRQFSNSRSEMNVSTLELGDSALYLCASSPRRRSEASYEQYFGPGTRLTVT.